Below, one TCR beta chain is given with its context. Its antigen is currently unknown. The data belong to a study of tumor-infiltrating lymphocytes in localized non-small cell lung cancer. About the research overall: Several tumor histologies, both smoking statuses, and some post-neoadjuvant chemotherapy samples were included.

Whole-study findings and limits: Higher tumor T cell infiltration than in uninvolved lung was supported by TCRbeta sequencing. No T-cell fraction difference was seen between IM1 and IM2 tumors.

Assay: immunoSEQ multiplex PCR; the TCRdb copy retains only in-frame clones and omits some. The sample shows about 12,000 clones, around 86% of them seen only once. From germline, CDR1 is SQVTM and CDR2 ANQGSEA. The V and J ends lost 5 bases and 2 bases, in that order; junction bases with no gene match: 3. The CDR3 contains 13 residues. The sequence was obtained from a human donor with non-small cell lung cancer. The sequenced sample consisted of lung tumor tissue. This sequence joins TRBV29-1 and TRBJ1-2; 9 nucleotides match TRBD1. CDR3 in amino acids: CSVPGQGNYGYTF. The CDR3 coding sequence is TGCAGCGTTCCGGGACAGGGAAACTATGGCTACACCTTC.